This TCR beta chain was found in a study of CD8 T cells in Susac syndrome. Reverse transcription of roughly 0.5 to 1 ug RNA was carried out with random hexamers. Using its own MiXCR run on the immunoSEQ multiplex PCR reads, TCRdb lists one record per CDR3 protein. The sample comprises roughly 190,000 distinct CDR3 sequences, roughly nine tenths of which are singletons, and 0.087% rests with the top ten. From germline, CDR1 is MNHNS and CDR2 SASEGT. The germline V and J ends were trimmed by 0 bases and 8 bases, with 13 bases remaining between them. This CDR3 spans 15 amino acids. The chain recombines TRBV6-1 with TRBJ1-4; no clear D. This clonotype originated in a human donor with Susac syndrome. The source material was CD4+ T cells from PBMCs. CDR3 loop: CASSEASLLQEKLFF. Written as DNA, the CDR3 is TGTGCCAGCAGTGAAGCGTCACTATTACAAGAAAAACTGTTTTTT.